This TCR beta chain was observed in a study of blood T cell repertoires in COVID-19. In the source study's methods: From reference gene primer amplification, estimates of nucleated cell counts were derived. Produced via immunoSEQ multiplex PCR; TCRdb's table is partial and in-frame only. Clone size and the V and J calls come from that table; the DNA yielded D and trimming. Of approximately 210,000 clones in the sample, 88% were seen once. The CDR3 is 16 residues long. Unmatched junction bases numbered 15, after V lost 7 bases and J lost 6 bases. CDR1 and CDR2 from the germline V gene are LNHDA and SQIVND (reference sequence).

The sequence derives from a woman between 50 and 59 years old with acute COVID-19. Material for sequencing was PBMCs or T cells enriched from blood (not recorded which). The V and J genes are TRBV19 and TRBJ1-5, with 7 bases aligning to TRBD1. The CDR3 loop is CASILSPRQGFQPQHF. CDR3 DNA: TGTGCCAGTATCCTCTCGCCGAGACAGGGTTTTCAGCCCCAGCATTTT.